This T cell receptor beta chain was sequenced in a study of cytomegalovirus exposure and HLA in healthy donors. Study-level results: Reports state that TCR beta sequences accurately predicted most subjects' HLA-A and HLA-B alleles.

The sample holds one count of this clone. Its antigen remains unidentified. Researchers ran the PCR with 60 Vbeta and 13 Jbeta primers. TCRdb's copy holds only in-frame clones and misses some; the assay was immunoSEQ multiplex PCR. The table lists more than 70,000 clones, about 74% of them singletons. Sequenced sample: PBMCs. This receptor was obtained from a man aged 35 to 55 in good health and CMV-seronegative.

DNA for the CDR3: TGTGCCAGCAGTTCGACAGCCGTTTTTGGAAACACCATATATTTT. It codes for CASSSTAVFGNTIYF. The rearrangement uses TRBV6-5 and TRBJ1-3, with D maybe TRBD1 (5 bases). Germline V CDR1 and CDR2: MNHEY, SVGAGI. The CDR3 is made up of 15 amino acids. Trimming removed 4 bases from V and 3 bases from J, with 13 bases in between.